Below, 28 T cell receptor beta chains from the same sample are listed, as sequenced in a study of cytomegalovirus exposure and HLA in healthy donors. The method was immunoSEQ multiplex PCR; TCRdb's version includes in-frame clones alone and lacks a portion of them. Among some 200,000 clones, approximately 86% were seen once, and the ten largest hold 7.2%. Sequencing was carried out using PBMCs. The source is a young man in good health and CMV-seropositive.

This clone appeared a single time. The rearrangement links TRBV6-6 to TRBJ2-5; 7 bases match TRBD2. J gave up 2 bases and V 1 base, and 1 base lay outside the gene matches. The CDR3 has 14 amino acids. Germline values: CDR1 MNHNY, CDR2 SVGAGI (reference sequence). The CDR3 here is CASSYFGGQETQYF. CDR3 in DNA: TGTGCCAGCAGTTACTTCGGGGGGCAAGAGACCCAGTACTTC.

The rearrangement links TRBV27 to TRBJ1-5, with D perhaps TRBD1 (5 bases). The CDR3 is 15 residues long. Per the germline V gene, CDR1 is MNHEY and CDR2 is SMNVEV (reference sequence). The V gene lost 3 bases and the J gene lost 3 bases, with 12 bases spanning the gap. This CDR3 reads CASSFGKGTNQPQHF. CDR3 coding DNA: TGTGCCAGCAGTTTCGGAAAGGGGACCAATCAGCCCCAGCATTTT.

The rearrangement uses TRBV9 and TRBJ2-1; 11 nucleotides agree with TRBD2. V shed 3 bases and J 3 bases; nucleotides not matched to a gene: 5. Germline values: CDR1 SGDLS, CDR2 YYNGEE. This CDR3 comprises 16 residues. In DNA form, the CDR3 reads TGTGCCAGCAGCGGCAATAGCGGGAGGGACTACAATGAGCAGTTCTTC. Protein product: CASSGNSGRDYNEQFF.

The chain uses TRBV29-1 and TRBJ1-3; TRBD1 agrees at 7 bases. J was trimmed by 2 bases and V by 4 bases; bases with no gene match: 8. Germline V lookup: CDR1 SQVTM, CDR2 ANQGSEA. The CDR3 extends over 15 amino acids. The DNA for the CDR3 is TGCAGCGTTGGAAAAGGGGGCCTTACTGGAAACACCATATATTTT. Its translation is CSVGKGGLTGNTIYF.

The chain is built from TRBV9 and TRBJ2-1; the match to TRBD2 covers 14 bases. Trimming cost V 7 bases and J 9 bases; bases outside gene matches: 3. The germline V gene has CDR1 SGDLS and CDR2 YYNGEE. CDR3 size: 13 residues. CDR3 in amino acids: CASGTSGRAEQFF. The CDR3 DNA sequence: TGTGCCAGCGGGACTAGCGGGAGAGCTGAGCAGTTCTTC.

The chain is built from TRBV2 and TRBJ2-5; D remains ambiguous. With 8 bases removed from V and 5 bases from J, the gap between germline ends came to 12 bases. CDR3 length: 12 amino acids. Germline CDR1 and CDR2: SNHLY and FYNNEI. The CDR3 loop reads CASRQGPETQYF. In nucleotides, the CDR3 is TGTGCCAGCCGACAAGGCCCGGAGACCCAGTACTTC.

The genes are TRBV6-1 and TRBJ1-1; D remains unclear. Germline CDR1 MNHNS, CDR2 SASEGT. The germline V and J ends were trimmed by 1 base and 4 bases, with 13 bases remaining between them. The CDR3 loop spans 15 amino acids. For the CDR3, the DNA is TGTGCCAGCAGTGAAGACGTGGTCACAAGCACTGAAGCTTTCTTT. Translating gives CASSEDVVTSTEAFF.

The rearrangement joins TRBV7-2 to TRBJ2-2, with TRBD1 matching 10 bases. J lost 8 bases, V lost 5 bases, and 8 bases had no gene match. In germline, CDR1 is SGHTA, CDR2 FQGNSA. The CDR3 is 15 amino acids. CDR3 region: CASSVDRGRDGELFF. The CDR3 DNA reads TGTGCCAGCAGCGTTGACAGGGGGCGAGATGGGGAGCTGTTTTTT.

This chain links TRBV2 with TRBJ2-7, with D possibly TRBD2 on 6 matching bases. The V and J ends lost 8 bases and 6 bases respectively, with 17 bases between them. Germline CDR1 and CDR2: SNHLY and FYNNEI. This CDR3 spans 13 amino acids. The chain's CDR3 is CASRDFSLSEQYF. CDR3 nucleotides: TGTGCCAGCCGGGACTTCAGCTTAAGCGAGCAGTACTTC.

This clone was seen more than once but under ten times. The chain combines TRBV5-6 with TRBJ1-2; D not certain. Germline loops: CDR1 SGHDT, CDR2 YYEEEE. The CDR3 spans 13 residues. With 0 bases removed from V and 2 bases from J, the gap between germline ends came to 5 bases. The CDR3 spells CASSLGQNYGYTF. DNA of the CDR3: TGTGCCAGCAGCTTGGGGCAGAACTATGGCTACACCTTC.

The chain carries TRBV5-1 and TRBJ1-5, with D possibly being TRBD1 (5 bases). The CDR3 runs 14 residues. The V and J ends lost 4 bases and 5 bases respectively, with 13 bases between them. Germline CDR1 SGHRS, CDR2 YFSETQ. The CDR3 nucleotides read TGCGCCAGCAGCCCCGGGGCAGAGGATCAGCCCCAGCATTTT. Translation: CASSPGAEDQPQHF.

The genes are TRBV28 and TRBJ2-5; D is possibly TRBD1 or TRBD2 (5 bases each). This CDR3 has 13 residues. The V gene's germline CDR1 is MDHEN and CDR2 SYDVKM. Trimming cost V 6 bases and J 14 bases, with 22 bases left between them. The CDR3 sequence is CASRTWARGPSYF. The CDR3 DNA reads TGTGCCAGCAGAACCTGGGCCCGGGGACCCAGTTACTTC.

The CDR3 nucleotides are TGCGCCAGCAGCTTGTTGGGACAGGGTTCCGAGCAGTACTTC. Protein: CASSLLGQGSEQYF. The chain is built from TRBV5-1 and TRBJ2-7; 9 positions match TRBD1. V dropped 1 base and J dropped 6; count of bases not matched to a gene: 5. Germline lookup yields CDR1 SGHRS and CDR2 YFSETQ. The CDR3 covers 14 residues.

The V and J genes are TRBV2 and TRBJ2-7, with 7 nucleotides matching TRBD2. Germline V gene lookup returns CDR1 SNHLY and CDR2 FYNNEI. The CDR3 loop spans 14 amino acids. Trimming at V came to 1 base and at J to 8 bases, leaving 8 bases not matched to a gene. This CDR3 is CASSEVGRGSQQYF. CDR3 in DNA: TGTGCCAGCAGTGAAGTGGGGAGGGGAAGTCAGCAGTACTTC.

This chain links TRBV27 with TRBJ2-5; 7 nucleotides agree with TRBD2. Germline V gene data show CDR1 as MNHEY and CDR2 as SMNVEV (reference sequence). CDR3 size: 16 residues. The ends lost 6 bases at V and 0 bases at J; junction bases unmatched: 10. The CDR3 coding sequence is TGTGCCAGCAGACCCAGGGTGGGGGGGGACCAAGAGACCCAGTACTTC. This encodes CASRPRVGGDQETQYF.

This chain joins TRBV5-1 and TRBJ1-4; no definite D call. CDR1 is SGHRS and CDR2 is YFSETQ in the germline V gene. The length of the CDR3 is 14 residues. Trimming stripped 3 bases from V and 0 bases from J, with 6 bases between. In DNA, the CDR3 is TGCGCCAGCAGCTGGTCTTCAACTAATGAAAAACTGTTTTTT. Encoded protein: CASSWSSTNEKLFF.

The gene calls are TRBV2 and TRBJ2-2; 9 positions match TRBD1. Germline V gives CDR1 SNHLY, CDR2 FYNNEI. The CDR3 is 15 residues long. The trim removed 5 bases at V and 7 bases at J, leaving 8 bases unmatched. The CDR3 DNA sequence: TGTGCCAGCAGTCCGGGACAGGGCCTCGGCGGGGAGCTGTTTTTT. Amino acids: CASSPGQGLGGELFF.

This chain uses TRBV2 with TRBJ2-3; 15 positions match TRBD2. Germline V gene sequence: CDR1 SNHLY, CDR2 FYNNEI. V dropped 7 bases and J dropped 3; count of bases not matched to a gene: 5. The CDR3 is 16 amino acids. The CDR3 region is CASTSGTSGGTDTQYF. The CDR3 DNA reads as TGTGCCAGCACCTCCGGGACTAGCGGGGGGACAGATACGCAGTATTTT. The variable domain in full, completed from reference TRBV2 and TRBJ2-3, reads EPEVTQTPSHQVTQMGQEVILRCVPISNHLYFYWYRQILGQKVEFLVSFYNNEISEKSEIFDDQFSVERPDGSNFTLKIRSTKLEDSAMYFCASTSGTSGGTDTQYFGPGTRLTVL.

This rearrangement joins TRBV28 to TRBJ2-7, with 11 bases fitting TRBD2. The CDR3 consists of 15 residues. The germline V gene has CDR1 MDHEN and CDR2 SYDVKM. With V trimmed by 2 bases and J by 4 bases, 4 bases remained unmatched. The CDR3, as DNA: TGTGCCAGCAGTTTAAGGGCTAGCGGGAGGTACGAGCAGTACTTC. Translated, it gives CASSLRASGRYEQYF.

This clone has just a few counts. This chain uses TRBV4-3 with TRBJ2-3, with D possibly being TRBD2 (5 bases). Germline lookup yields CDR1 LGHNA and CDR2 YSLEER. Trimming stripped 5 bases from V and 4 bases from J, with 13 bases between. The length of the CDR3 is 14 residues. In nucleotides, the CDR3 is TGCGCCAGCAGCTCTTTCCCCGGGGCAGATACGCAGTATTTT. Amino acids: CASSSFPGADTQYF.

In this sample, this clone turned up once. The chain joins TRBV19 to TRBJ2-5, with D uncertain. Germline V gene lookup returns CDR1 LNHDA and CDR2 SQIVND (reference sequence). The V and J ends lost 6 bases and 5 bases respectively, with 10 bases between them. The CDR3 is 12 residues long. CDR3 in amino acids: CASSANAETQYF. The CDR3 coding sequence is TGTGCCAGTAGCGCCAACGCGGAGACCCAGTACTTC.

The rearrangement links TRBV4-3 to TRBJ2-7; either TRBD1 or TRBD2 may supply D (5 bases each). The CDR3 covers 15 residues. V dropped 0 bases and J dropped 2 bases, with 11 bases sitting between them. CDR1 is LGHNA, CDR2 YSLEER, per germline. The CDR3 here is CASSQELGTTYEQYF. CDR3 DNA sequence: TGCGCCAGCAGCCAAGAACTAGGGACCACCTACGAGCAGTACTTC.

The chain uses TRBV18 and TRBJ1-1; a possible D gene is TRBD1 (5 bases). Between the trimmed V and J ends, which lost 2 bases and 1 base, there was a span of 11 bases. This CDR3 comprises 15 residues. In germline, CDR1 is KGHSH, CDR2 LQKENI. CDR3 in amino acids: CASSPSGGRNTEAFF. The CDR3 DNA reads as TGTGCCAGCTCACCATCGGGGGGTAGGAACACTGAAGCTTTCTTT.

The V call is TRBV9, the J call TRBJ2-5; 16 bases line up with TRBD2. The V gene's germline CDR1 is SGDLS and CDR2 YYNGEE. The CDR3 contains 17 residues. J was trimmed by 4 bases and V by 3 bases; bases with no gene match: 6. CDR3 sequence: CASSEGLAGGPRETQYF. The CDR3 coding sequence is TGTGCCAGCAGCGAGGGACTAGCGGGGGGGCCACGAGAGACCCAGTACTTC.

The rearrangement joins TRBV6-4 to TRBJ1-5; TRBD1 aligns across 7 bases. The CDR3 length is 14 residues. Per the germline V gene, CDR1 is MRHNA and CDR2 is SNTAGT. Trimming took 1 base from V and 7 from J; bases not matched to a gene: 4. CDR3 DNA sequence: TGTGCCAGCAGTGACTTGACAGGGAGCCAGCCCCAGCATTTT. It codes for CASSDLTGSQPQHF.

This clone was seen just once. This chain uses TRBV30 with TRBJ2-2; D is uncertain. V lost 0 bases and J 2 bases, leaving 7 bases between the germline ends. CDR1 and CDR2 (germline): GTSNPN, SVGIG (reference sequence). The CDR3 sequence is 14 residues long. CDR3 DNA sequence: TGTGCCTGGAGTGTGACACGAAACACCGGGGAGCTGTTTTTT. Translating it yields CAWSVTRNTGELFF.

This clone was seen more than once but under ten times. The V gene is TRBV9, the J gene TRBJ2-1; D is possibly TRBD1 or TRBD2 (5 bases each). This CDR3 spans 15 amino acids. CDR1 and CDR2 (germline): SGDLS, YYNGEE. Deletions cut 4 bases from V and 6 bases from J, with 17 bases between. Here the CDR3 DNA reads TGTGCCAGCAGCACCATGGGGGTTGGTGGCAATGAGCAGTTCTTC. Amino acids: CASSTMGVGGNEQFF.

The chain couples TRBV7-9 to TRBJ2-1, with TRBD2 matching over 13 bases. Germline CDR1 is SEHNR and CDR2 is FQNEAQ (reference sequence). V shed 6 bases and J 5 bases; nucleotides not matched to a gene: 4. The CDR3 covers 15 residues. Written as DNA, the CDR3 is TGTGCCAGCAGACTAGCGGGAGGGCCGAACAATGAGCAGTTCTTC. It codes for CASRLAGGPNNEQFF. The full variable domain, in which reference TRBV7-9 and TRBJ2-1 provide the parts outside the CDR3, is DTGVSQNPRHKITKRGQNVTFRCDPISEHNRLYWYRQTLGQGPEFLTYFQNEAQLEKSRLLSDRFSAERPKGSFSTLEIQRTEQGDSAMYLCASRLAGGPNNEQFFGPGTRLTVL.